The 15 T cell receptor beta chains given below trace back to one sample, sequenced in a study of shared clonotypes between healthy human individuals (dated by TCRdb to 2018 to 2021). The library was built by means of the immunoSEQ multiplex PCR assay. TCRdb provides this immuneACCESS table in a form limited to in-frame rearrangements. Some clones are lacking; in checked studies, under half of them reflect an unresolved V gene, and why the rest are absent is not known. The sample records around 1.6 million clones, under 99% of which are singletons. The top ten hold roughly 0.45% of the sample. Sequenced material: naive CD4+ T cells sorted from blood. Read against the paper, the sample's cell subset or site label means: CD45RA+ positively selected. The receptors were gathered from a young man in good health.

As DNA, the CDR3 is TGTGCCAGCAGCCGCCGGGACAGGGGAATCAATCAGCCCCAGCATTTT. Translating it yields CASSRRDRGINQPQHF. This chain joins TRBV7-2 and TRBJ1-5, with TRBD1 matching over 10 bases. V shed 5 bases, J shed 3 bases, and the junction held 7 bases outside the gene matches. The CDR3 has 16 residues. Germline-derived CDR1 and CDR2 are SGHTA and FQGNSA.

This chain joins TRBV5-8 and TRBJ1-5, with D perhaps TRBD1 (5 bases). Between the trimmed V and J ends, which lost 7 bases and 13 bases, there was a span of 18 bases. Germline CDR1 is SGHTS and CDR2 is YDEGEE. The CDR3 contains 12 residues. The CDR3 is CASGMLEGPQHF. Here the CDR3 DNA reads TGTGCCAGCGGGATGTTGGAGGGGCCGCAGCATTTT.

This chain uses TRBV5-8 with TRBJ1-5, with 7 bases fitting TRBD1. V was pared by 2 bases and J by 2 bases, with 4 bases of the junction left unmatched. The length of the CDR3 is 15 residues. Germline V gives CDR1 SGHTS, CDR2 YDEGEE. CDR3 bases: TGTGCCAGCAGCTTCCGACAGGGAGGCAATCAGCCCCAGCATTTT. It yields the protein CASSFRQGGNQPQHF. The full variable domain, with the rest looked up from reference TRBV5-8 and TRBJ1-5, is EAGVTQSPTHLIKTRGQQATLRCSPISGHTSVYWYQQALGLGLQFLLWYDEGEERNRGNFPPRFSGRQFPNYSSELNVNALELEDSALYLCASSFRQGGNQPQHFGDGTRLSIL.

The chain employs TRBV18 and TRBJ2-6; D is unclear. The CDR3 length is 13 residues. Germline V gene lookup returns CDR1 KGHSH and CDR2 LQKENI. The V gene lost 7 bases and the J gene lost 6 bases, with 10 bases spanning the gap. Here the CDR3 reads CASFPSQANVLTF. The DNA for the CDR3 is TGTGCCAGCTTCCCGAGCCAGGCCAACGTCCTGACTTTC.

The chain employs TRBV14 and TRBJ1-3; D is ambiguous. Germline values: CDR1 SGHDN, CDR2 FVKESK. Trimming removed 3 bases from V and 0 bases from J, with 6 bases in between. There are 14 residues in the CDR3. This chain's CDR3 is CASSQRLSGNTIYF. The CDR3, as DNA: TGTGCCAGCAGCCAGAGACTCTCTGGAAACACCATATATTTT.

This rearrangement joins TRBV28 to TRBJ1-4; D gene ambiguous. Deletions cut 7 bases from V and 3 bases from J, with 9 bases between. CDR3 length: 13 amino acids. Germline CDR1 reads MDHEN; CDR2 reads SYDVKM. The CDR3 protein is CASKRAPNEKLFF. CDR3 bases: TGTGCCAGCAAGAGGGCCCCTAATGAAAAACTGTTTTTT.

This chain links TRBV4-3 with TRBJ1-3; D may be TRBD1 (6 bases). V lost 4 bases and J lost 3, with 19 bases in between. The CDR3 runs 17 residues. Germline loops: CDR1 LGHNA, CDR2 YSLEER. This chain's CDR3 is CASSRYKQGIDGNTIYF. In nucleotides, the CDR3 is TGCGCCAGCAGCCGCTATAAACAGGGAATTGATGGAAACACCATATATTTT.

The rearrangement uses TRBV20-1 and TRBJ2-5; no clear D. The CDR3 length is 10 residues. V was cut by 1 base and J by 12 bases, with 9 bases left in between. Looked up from germline, CDR1 is DFQATT and CDR2 is SNEGSKA (reference sequence). This CDR3 is CSARGELEYF. CDR3 bases: TGCAGTGCTAGAGGCGAGCTCGAGTACTTC.

The chain recombines TRBV6-5 with TRBJ2-7; TRBD2 agrees at 10 bases. Trimming cost V 3 bases and J 4 bases; bases outside gene matches: 6. The CDR3 sequence is 15 residues long. In germline, CDR1 is MNHEY, CDR2 SVGAGI. The CDR3 DNA is TGTGCCAGCAGTTATGGGACTAGCGCGTCTTACGAGCAGTACTTC. Translation: CASSYGTSASYEQYF.

The count of this clone is one. This chain connects TRBV27 to TRBJ1-1, with 8 bases aligning to TRBD1. The CDR3 has 14 residues. The V segment lost 6 bases and the J segment 1 base; nucleotides outside the gene matches: 4. CDR1 and CDR2 (germline): MNHEY, SMNVEV (reference sequence). The CDR3 DNA sequence: TGTGCCAGCAGCAATACAGGGGGGAACACTGAAGCTTTCTTT. Amino acid sequence: CASSNTGGNTEAFF.

This clone was recorded once. V and J are TRBV18 and TRBJ1-5; no clear D gene. Germline V lookup: CDR1 KGHSH, CDR2 LQKENI. Between the trimmed V and J ends, which lost 2 bases and 6 bases, there was a span of 14 bases. The CDR3 is 15 residues long. CDR3 bases: TGTGCCAGCTCACCAACAGCTAATGTGGGTCAGCCCCAGCATTTT. Its protein is CASSPTANVGQPQHF. The full variable domain, rest sourced from reference TRBV18 and TRBJ1-5, is NAGVMQNPRHLVRRRGQEARLRCSPMKGHSHVYWYRQLPEEGLKFMVYLQKENIIDESGMPKERFSAEFPKEGPSILRIQQVVRGDSAAYFCASSPTANVGQPQHFGDGTRLSIL.

The chain combines TRBV7-3 with TRBJ2-1, with D hard to call. This CDR3 region has 13 residues. The V and J ends lost 3 bases and 5 bases respectively, with 8 bases between them. Germline V gene data show CDR1 as SGHTA and CDR2 as FQGTGA. The CDR3 is CASSLGSHNEQFF. The CDR3 nucleotides are TGTGCCAGCAGCTTGGGCAGCCACAATGAGCAGTTCTTC.

V and J are TRBV29-1 and TRBJ2-7; D is unresolved. V was trimmed by 3 bases and J by 4 bases, leaving 10 bases between them. Per the germline V gene, CDR1 is SQVTM and CDR2 is ANQGSEA. The CDR3 sequence is 12 residues long. The CDR3 nucleotides read TGCAGCGTTGAGGCAGAGTCTTACGAGCAGTACTTC. Translating gives CSVEAESYEQYF.

The rearrangement links TRBV30 to TRBJ2-4, with D perhaps given as TRBD1 or TRBD2 (5 bases each). The CDR3 totals 15 residues. The V end was cut by 7 bases, the J end by 1 base, with 17 bases between. CDR1 GTSNPN and CDR2 SVGIG come from the germline V gene (reference sequence). The CDR3 nucleotides are TGTGCCTCCACGGGACGGGGAACGGCCAAAAACATTCAGTACTTC. Its translation: CASTGRGTAKNIQYF.

The chain couples TRBV15 to TRBJ2-7; no firm D call. The CDR3 runs 12 residues. V lost 0 bases and J lost 5, with 5 bases in between. The germline gives CDR1 LNHNV, CDR2 YYDKDF (reference sequence). The DNA for the CDR3 is TGTGCCACCAGCAGAGATAAAAACGAGCAGTACTTC. Its protein is CATSRDKNEQYF.